The sequence of this TCR beta chain was determined in a study of cytomegalovirus exposure and HLA in healthy donors. Study results and limitations: The authors confirmed in vitro that three CMV-associated chains were specific for CMV antigens.

In germline, CDR1 is SGHNT, CDR2 YYREEE (reference sequence). The V and J ends lost 9 bases and 3 bases, in that order; junction bases with no gene match: 15. CDR3 length: 16 residues. 13 Jbeta primers and 60 Vbeta primers were used for the PCR. Sequencing was performed with immunoSEQ multiplex PCR; in TCRdb, only in-frame clones are kept and a portion is missing. Of 120,000 to 150,000 clones in the sample, 60% to 85% were seen once. These donors counted as nominally healthy when sampled, but unrecorded immune exposures were likely. For this clone: Antigen: not known.

Sequencing used PBMCs. This clonotype was sampled from a male donor in good health and CMV-seronegative. The genes are TRBV5-4 and TRBJ2-3; the match to TRBD2 covers 8 bases. The CDR3 loop is CATGAGVGRQTDTQYF. In DNA form, the CDR3 reads TGTGCCACCGGAGCGGGAGTGGGGCGACAGACAGATACGCAGTATTTT.